The source of this T cell receptor (beta chain) is a study of blood T cell repertoires in COVID-19. For the study at large: Acute-phase and convalescent COVID-19 samples originated in the United States, Italy and Spain. T cells, B-cell-depleted T cells, or PBMCs supplied cDNA or gDNA.

Under the authors' procedure: Using reference gene primer amplification, nucleated cell counts were estimated. Here immunoSEQ multiplex PCR was the method, and the copy in TCRdb shows in-frame clones only, minus some. D and trimming come from the DNA, and the V and J calls and clone size come from that table. The sample yields 160,000 or so clones, roughly nine tenths seen once. There are a few counts of this clone. The germline V gene encodes CDR1 LNHDA and CDR2 SQIVND (reference sequence). V lost 7 bases and J lost 0, with 16 bases in between. CDR3 length equals 17 residues. Sequenced input: peripheral blood. The receptor comes from a woman in her seventies with acute or convalescent COVID-19. The chain couples TRBV19 to TRBJ1-6; D remains ambiguous. The CDR3 DNA reads as TGTGCCAGTACACCTGACGCGGAAAACTCCTATAATTCACCCCTCCACTTT. Its protein product is CASTPDAENSYNSPLHF. The complete variable domain, with remaining parts taken from reference TRBV19 and TRBJ1-6, reads DGGITQSPKYLFRKEGQNVTLSCEQNLNHDAMYWYRQDPGQGLRLIYYSQIVNDFQKGDIAEGYSVSREKKESFPLTVTSAQKNPTAFYLCASTPDAENSYNSPLHFGNGTRLTVT.